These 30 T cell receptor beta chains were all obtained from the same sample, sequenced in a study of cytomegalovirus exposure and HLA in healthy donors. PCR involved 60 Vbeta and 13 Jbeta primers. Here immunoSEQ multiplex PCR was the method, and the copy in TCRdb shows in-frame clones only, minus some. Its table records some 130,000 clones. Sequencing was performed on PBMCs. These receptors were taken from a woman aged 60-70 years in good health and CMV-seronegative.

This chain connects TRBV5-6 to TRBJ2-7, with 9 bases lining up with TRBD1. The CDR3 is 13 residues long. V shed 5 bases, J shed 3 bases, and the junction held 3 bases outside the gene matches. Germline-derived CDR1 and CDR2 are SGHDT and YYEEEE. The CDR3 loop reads CASRGTGIYEQYF. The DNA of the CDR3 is TGTGCCAGCAGGGGGACAGGGATCTACGAGCAGTACTTC.

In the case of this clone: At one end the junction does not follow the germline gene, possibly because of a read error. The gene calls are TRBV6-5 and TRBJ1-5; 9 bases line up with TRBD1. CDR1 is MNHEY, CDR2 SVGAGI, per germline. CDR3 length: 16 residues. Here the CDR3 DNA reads TGTGCCAGCAGTAACTCCGGGACAGGGTCGGCTCAGCCCCAGCATTTT. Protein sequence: CASSNSGTGSAQPQHF.

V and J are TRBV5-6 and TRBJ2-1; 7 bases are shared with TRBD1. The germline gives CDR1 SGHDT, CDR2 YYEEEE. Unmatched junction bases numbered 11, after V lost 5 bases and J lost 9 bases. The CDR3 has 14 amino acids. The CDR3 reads CASSPDRYWVEQFF. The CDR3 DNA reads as TGTGCCAGCAGTCCGGACAGGTATTGGGTTGAGCAGTTCTTC.

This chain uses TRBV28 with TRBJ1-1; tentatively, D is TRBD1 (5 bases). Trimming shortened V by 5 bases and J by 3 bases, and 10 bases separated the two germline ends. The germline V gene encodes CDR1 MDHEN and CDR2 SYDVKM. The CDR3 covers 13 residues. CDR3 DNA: TGTGCCAGCAGTAGTTCAGGGTACACTGAAGCTTTCTTT. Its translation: CASSSSGYTEAFF.

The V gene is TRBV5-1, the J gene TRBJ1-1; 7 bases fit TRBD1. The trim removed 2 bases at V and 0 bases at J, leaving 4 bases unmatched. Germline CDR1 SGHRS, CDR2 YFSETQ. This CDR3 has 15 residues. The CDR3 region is CASSFGDRLNTEAFF. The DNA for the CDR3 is TGCGCCAGCAGCTTCGGGGACAGACTGAACACTGAAGCTTTCTTT.

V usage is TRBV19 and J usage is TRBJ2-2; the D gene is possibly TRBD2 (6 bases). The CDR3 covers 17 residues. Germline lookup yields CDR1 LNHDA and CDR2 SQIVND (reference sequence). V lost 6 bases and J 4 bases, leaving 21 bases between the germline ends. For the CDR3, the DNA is TGTGCCAGTAGCCTTATTGGGGGGAACGCGGGCACCGGGGAGCTGTTTTTT. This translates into CASSLIGGNAGTGELFF.

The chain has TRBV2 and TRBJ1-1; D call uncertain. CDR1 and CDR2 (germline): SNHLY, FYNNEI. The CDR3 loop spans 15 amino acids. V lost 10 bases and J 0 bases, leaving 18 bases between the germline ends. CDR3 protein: CATSRFLFVNTEAFF. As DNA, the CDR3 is TGTGCCACCAGCCGTTTCCTCTTCGTGAACACTGAAGCTTTCTTT.

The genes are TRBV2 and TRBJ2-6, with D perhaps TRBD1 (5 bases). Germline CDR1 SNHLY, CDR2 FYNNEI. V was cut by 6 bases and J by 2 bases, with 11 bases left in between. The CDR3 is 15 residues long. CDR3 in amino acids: CASRGLEAGANVLTF. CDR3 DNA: TGTGCCAGCAGGGGGCTAGAAGCTGGGGCCAACGTCCTGACTTTC.

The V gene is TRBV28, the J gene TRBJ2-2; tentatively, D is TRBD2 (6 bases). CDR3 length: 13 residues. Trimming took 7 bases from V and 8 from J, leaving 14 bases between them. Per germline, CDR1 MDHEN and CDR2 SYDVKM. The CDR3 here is CASTSPGEGELFF. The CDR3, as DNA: TGTGCCAGCACCTCCCCGGGGGAGGGGGAGCTGTTTTTT.

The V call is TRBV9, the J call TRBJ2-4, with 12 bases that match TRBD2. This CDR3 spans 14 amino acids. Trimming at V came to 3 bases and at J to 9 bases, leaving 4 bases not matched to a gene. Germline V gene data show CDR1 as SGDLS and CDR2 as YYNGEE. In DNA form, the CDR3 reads TGTGCCAGCAGCGCTCGACTAGCGGGAGCCATTCAGTACTTC. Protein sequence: CASSARLAGAIQYF.

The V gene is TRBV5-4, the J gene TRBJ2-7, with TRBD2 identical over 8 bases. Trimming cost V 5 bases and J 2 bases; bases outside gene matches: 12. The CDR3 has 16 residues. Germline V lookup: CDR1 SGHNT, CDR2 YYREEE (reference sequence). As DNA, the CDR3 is TGTGCCAGCAGTCCTGAAAGTAGCGGGGACCCCTACGAGCAGTACTTC. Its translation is CASSPESSGDPYEQYF.

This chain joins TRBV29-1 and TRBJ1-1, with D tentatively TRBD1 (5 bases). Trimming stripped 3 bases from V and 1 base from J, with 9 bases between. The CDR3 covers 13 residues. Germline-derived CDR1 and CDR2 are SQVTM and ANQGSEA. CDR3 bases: TGCAGCGTTGACGGGGGAGGGAACACTGAAGCTTTCTTT. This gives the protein CSVDGGGNTEAFF.

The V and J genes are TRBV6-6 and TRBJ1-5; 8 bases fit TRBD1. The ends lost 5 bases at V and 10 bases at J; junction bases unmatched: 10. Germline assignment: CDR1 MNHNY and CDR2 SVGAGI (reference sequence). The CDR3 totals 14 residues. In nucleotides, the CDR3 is TGTGCCAGCAGTACCGGGAACAGGGGGGGACCCCAGCATTTT. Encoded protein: CASSTGNRGGPQHF.

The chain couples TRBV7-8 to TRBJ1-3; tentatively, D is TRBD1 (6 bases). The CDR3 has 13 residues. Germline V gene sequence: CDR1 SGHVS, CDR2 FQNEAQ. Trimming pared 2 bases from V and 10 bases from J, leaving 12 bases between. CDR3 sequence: CASSLTGPPTIYF. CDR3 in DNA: TGTGCCAGCAGCTTAACAGGGCCCCCTACCATATATTTT.

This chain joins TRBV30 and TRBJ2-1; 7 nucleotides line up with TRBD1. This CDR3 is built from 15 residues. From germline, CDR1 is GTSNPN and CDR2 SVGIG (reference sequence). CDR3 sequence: CACRNRDSSYNEQFF. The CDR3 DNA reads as TGTGCGTGTCGAAACCGGGACAGCTCCTACAATGAGCAGTTCTTC.

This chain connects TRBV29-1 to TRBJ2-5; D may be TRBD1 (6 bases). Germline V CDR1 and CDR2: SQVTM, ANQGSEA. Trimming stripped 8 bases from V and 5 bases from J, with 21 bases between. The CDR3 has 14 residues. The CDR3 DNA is TGCAGCACCAAAAAGTCCAGGGGTGGGGAGACCCAGTACTTC. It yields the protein CSTKKSRGGETQYF. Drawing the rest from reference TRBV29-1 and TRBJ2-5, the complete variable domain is SAVISQKPSRDICQRGTSLTIQCQVDSQVTMMFWYRQQPGQSLTLIATANQGSEATYESGFVIDKFPISRPNLTFSTLTVSNMSPEDSSIYLCSTKKSRGGETQYFGPGTRLLVL.

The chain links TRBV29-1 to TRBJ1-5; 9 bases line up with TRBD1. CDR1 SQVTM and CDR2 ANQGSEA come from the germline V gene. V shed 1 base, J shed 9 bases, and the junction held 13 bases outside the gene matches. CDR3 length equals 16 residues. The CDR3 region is CSVEVVGQGRRGPQHF. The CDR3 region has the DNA TGCAGCGTTGAAGTCGTCGGACAGGGGCGTCGTGGGCCCCAGCATTTT. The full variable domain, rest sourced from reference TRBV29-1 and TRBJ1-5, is SAVISQKPSRDICQRGTSLTIQCQVDSQVTMMFWYRQQPGQSLTLIATANQGSEATYESGFVIDKFPISRPNLTFSTLTVSNMSPEDSSIYLCSVEVVGQGRRGPQHFGDGTRLSIL.

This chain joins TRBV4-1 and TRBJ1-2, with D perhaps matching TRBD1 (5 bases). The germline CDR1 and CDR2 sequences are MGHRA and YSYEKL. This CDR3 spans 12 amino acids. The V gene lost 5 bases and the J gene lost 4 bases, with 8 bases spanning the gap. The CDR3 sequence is CASSYDSYGYTF. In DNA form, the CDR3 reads TGCGCCAGCAGCTACGACAGCTATGGCTACACCTTC.

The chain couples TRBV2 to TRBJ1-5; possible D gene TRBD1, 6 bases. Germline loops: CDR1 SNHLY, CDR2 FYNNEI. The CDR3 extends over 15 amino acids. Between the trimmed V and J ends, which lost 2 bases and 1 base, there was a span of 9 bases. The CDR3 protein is CASSEWQGSNQPQHF. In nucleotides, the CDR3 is TGTGCCAGCAGTGAATGGCAGGGGAGCAATCAGCCCCAGCATTTT.

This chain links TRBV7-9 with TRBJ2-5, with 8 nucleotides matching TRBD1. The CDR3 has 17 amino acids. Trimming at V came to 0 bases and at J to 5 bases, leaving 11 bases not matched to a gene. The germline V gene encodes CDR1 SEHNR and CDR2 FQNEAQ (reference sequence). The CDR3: CASSLAVVDRGGETQYF. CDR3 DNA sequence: TGTGCCAGCAGCTTAGCCGTAGTTGACAGGGGCGGTGAGACCCAGTACTTC.

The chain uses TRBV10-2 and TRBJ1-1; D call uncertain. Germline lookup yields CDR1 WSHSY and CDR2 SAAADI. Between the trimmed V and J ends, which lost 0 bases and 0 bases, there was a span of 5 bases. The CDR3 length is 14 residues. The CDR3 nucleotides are TGCGCCAGCAGTGAGTCCCAGGTGAACACTGAAGCTTTCTTT. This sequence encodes CASSESQVNTEAFF.

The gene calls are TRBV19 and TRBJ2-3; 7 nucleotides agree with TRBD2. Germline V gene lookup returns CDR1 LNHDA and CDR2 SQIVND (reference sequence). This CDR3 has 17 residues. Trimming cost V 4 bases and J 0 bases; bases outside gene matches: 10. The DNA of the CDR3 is TGTGCCAGTAGTAGACAACTAGCGTCGATAAGCACAGATACGCAGTATTTT. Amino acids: CASSRQLASISTDTQYF.

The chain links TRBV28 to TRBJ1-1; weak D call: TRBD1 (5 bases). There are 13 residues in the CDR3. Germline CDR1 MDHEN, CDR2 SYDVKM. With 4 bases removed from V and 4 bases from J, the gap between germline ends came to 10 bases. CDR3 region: CASSSPRGTEAFF. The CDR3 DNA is TGTGCCAGCAGTTCCCCTAGGGGCACTGAAGCTTTCTTT.

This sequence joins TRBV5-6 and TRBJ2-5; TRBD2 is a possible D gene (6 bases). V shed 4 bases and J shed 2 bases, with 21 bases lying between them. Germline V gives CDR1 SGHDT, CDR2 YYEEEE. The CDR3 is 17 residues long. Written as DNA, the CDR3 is TGTGCCAGCAGCAAATTCCGGGAGCTGAAAGGACAAGAGACCCAGTACTTC. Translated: CASSKFRELKGQETQYF. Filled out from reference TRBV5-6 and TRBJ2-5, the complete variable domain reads DAGVTQSPTHLIKTRGQQVTLRCSPKSGHDTVSWYQQALGQGPQFIFQYYEEEERQRGNFPDRFSGHQFPNYSSELNVNALLLGDSALYLCASSKFRELKGQETQYFGPGTRLLVL.

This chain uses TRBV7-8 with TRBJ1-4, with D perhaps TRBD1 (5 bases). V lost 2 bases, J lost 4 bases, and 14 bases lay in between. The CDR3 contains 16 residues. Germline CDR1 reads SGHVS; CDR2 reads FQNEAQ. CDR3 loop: CASSLRYRFDNEKLFF. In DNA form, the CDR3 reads TGTGCCAGCAGCTTACGGTACAGGTTCGATAATGAAAAACTGTTTTTT.

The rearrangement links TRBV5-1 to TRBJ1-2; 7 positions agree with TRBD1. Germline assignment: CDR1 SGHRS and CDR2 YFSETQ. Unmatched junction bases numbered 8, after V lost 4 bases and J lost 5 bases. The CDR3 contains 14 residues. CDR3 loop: CASSPGQETYGYTF. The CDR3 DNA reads TGCGCCAGCAGCCCCGGACAGGAAACGTATGGCTACACCTTC.

This CDR3 reads CASSPGTSGIKQYF. DNA of the CDR3: TGTGCCAGCAGTCCCGGGACTAGCGGGATCAAGCAGTACTTC. The rearrangement uses TRBV27 and TRBJ2-7; 13 bases fit TRBD2. The V and J ends lost 5 bases and 8 bases, in that order; junction bases with no gene match: 6. The germline CDR1 and CDR2 sequences are MNHEY and SMNVEV (reference sequence). The CDR3 contains 14 residues.

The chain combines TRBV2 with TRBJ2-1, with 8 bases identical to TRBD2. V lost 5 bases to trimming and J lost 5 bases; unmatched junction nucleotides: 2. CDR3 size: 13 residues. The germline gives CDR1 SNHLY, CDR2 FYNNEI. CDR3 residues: CASSREGDNEQFF. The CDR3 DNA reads TGTGCCAGCAGTCGGGAGGGGGACAATGAGCAGTTCTTC.

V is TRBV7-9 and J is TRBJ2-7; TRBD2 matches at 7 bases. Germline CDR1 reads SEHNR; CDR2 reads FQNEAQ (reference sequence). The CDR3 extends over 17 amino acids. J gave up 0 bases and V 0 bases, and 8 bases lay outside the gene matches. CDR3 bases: TGTGCCAGCAGCTTAGCGGCGGGGGACTCTCACTCCTACGAGCAGTACTTC. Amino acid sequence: CASSLAAGDSHSYEQYF. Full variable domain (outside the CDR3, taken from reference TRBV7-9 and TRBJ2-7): DTGVSQNPRHKITKRGQNVTFRCDPISEHNRLYWYRQTLGQGPEFLTYFQNEAQLEKSRLLSDRFSAERPKGSFSTLEIQRTEQGDSAMYLCASSLAAGDSHSYEQYFGPGTRLTVT.

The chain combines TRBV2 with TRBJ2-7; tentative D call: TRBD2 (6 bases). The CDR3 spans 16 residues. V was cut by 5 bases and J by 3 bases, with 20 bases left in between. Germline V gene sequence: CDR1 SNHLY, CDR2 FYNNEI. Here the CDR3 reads CASSFLLAGAFYEQYF. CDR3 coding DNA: TGTGCCAGCAGTTTCTTACTAGCCGGTGCTTTCTACGAGCAGTACTTC.